The 26 T cell receptor beta chains given below trace back to one sample, sequenced in a study of memory CD4+ T cells and cytomegalovirus serostatus. Data came from immunoSEQ multiplex PCR; TCRdb stores just in-frame clones and leaves some out. This sample carries about 53,000 clones, 80% to 90% of them seen once, and the ten largest clones take 1% to 1.2%. Single viable CD3+CD4+CD8-CD45RO+ cells were sorted as the memory CD4+ T cells. Sequencing used memory CD4+ T cells from blood. The receptor set was obtained from an adult in good health and CMV-seronegative.

The chain has TRBV7-8 and TRBJ2-1; D tentatively reads TRBD1 or TRBD2 (5 bases each). The CDR3 spans 11 residues. V was clipped by 3 bases and J by 13 bases, with 10 bases between them. CDR1 SGHVS and CDR2 FQNEAQ come from the germline V gene. Here the CDR3 DNA reads TGTGCCAGCAGCTTGGGGGAAGGTCAGTTCTTC. Encoded protein: CASSLGEGQFF.

The J gene is TRBJ2-3, the V gene TRBV4-3; D unresolved. Germline loops: CDR1 LGHNA, CDR2 YSLEER. The V and J ends lost 1 base and 2 bases respectively, with 13 bases between them. The CDR3 extends over 16 amino acids. The CDR3: CASSQGGVPHTDTQYF. The DNA for the CDR3 is TGCGCCAGCAGCCAAGGTGGGGTTCCCCACACAGATACGCAGTATTTT.

The chain uses TRBV12-1 and TRBJ2-5; the table's D gene call, TRBD2, was not cross checked with the DNA. TRBV12-1 is a pseudogene. CDR3 length: 15 residues. The CDR3 nucleotides read TGTGCCAGCAGCTCTACTAGCGGGAGTGCAAAGACCCAGTACTTC. Translating gives CASSSTSGSAKTQYF.

The chain couples TRBV7-3 to TRBJ2-5; D gene ambiguous. The V end lost 4 bases, the J end lost 0 bases, and 21 bases lay between the germline ends. The CDR3 contains 18 residues. Germline CDR1 SGHTA, CDR2 FQGTGA. The CDR3 reads CASSSSPRRSIYQETQYF. The CDR3 DNA follows: TGTGCCAGCAGCTCCTCCCCCAGGCGGTCCATTTACCAAGAGACCCAGTACTTC.

The chain carries TRBV7-9 and TRBJ2-7; D gene uncertain. V was pared by 5 bases and J by 0 bases, with 14 bases between. Germline CDR1 is SEHNR and CDR2 is FQNEAQ (reference sequence). The CDR3 has 15 residues. CDR3: CASSPEVSSSYEQYF. The CDR3 nucleotides are TGTGCCAGCAGCCCCGAGGTCTCCTCCTCCTACGAGCAGTACTTC.

The J gene is TRBJ1-3, the V gene TRBV18; D is undetermined. Germline values: CDR1 KGHSH, CDR2 LQKENI. V lost 2 bases and J lost 0, with 11 bases in between. The CDR3 contains 16 residues. CDR3 coding DNA: TGTGCCAGCTCACCAGGAGGAGCTAACTCTGGAAACACCATATATTTT. Protein product: CASSPGGANSGNTIYF.

The chain couples TRBV11-2 to TRBJ1-1; a weak D match, TRBD1 (5 bases). CDR3 length: 15 residues. Trimming stripped 3 bases from V and 2 bases from J, with 13 bases between. In germline, CDR1 is SGHAT, CDR2 FQNNGV. CDR3 sequence: CASSFLGVINTEAFF. CDR3 nucleotide sequence: TGTGCCAGCAGCTTTTTAGGGGTAATAAACACTGAAGCTTTCTTT. The full variable domain, its missing parts supplied by reference TRBV11-2 and TRBJ1-1, is EAGVAQSPRYKIIEKRQSVAFWCNPISGHATLYWYQQILGQGPKLLIQFQNNGVVDDSQLPKDRFSAERLKGVDSTLKIQPAKLEDSAVYLCASSFLGVINTEAFFGQGTRLTVV.

This clone has more than one count but fewer than ten. This rearrangement joins TRBV5-1 to TRBJ2-1; TRBD2 matches 8 bases. V lost 6 bases and J lost 12; bases outside the gene matches: 8. CDR3 size: 12 residues. CDR1 is SGHRS, CDR2 YFSETQ, per germline. CDR3 DNA: TGCGCCAGCACCCCCGGGGGGGAGGGGCAGTTCTTC. Amino acids: CASTPGGEGQFF.

This chain connects TRBV7-2 to TRBJ1-2; TRBD1 aligns across 9 bases. The CDR3 is made up of 14 amino acids. The V segment lost 5 bases and the J segment 6 bases; nucleotides outside the gene matches: 7. Germline V gene lookup returns CDR1 SGHTA and CDR2 FQGNSA. CDR3 protein: CASSHRDRANGYTF. As DNA, the CDR3 is TGTGCCAGCAGCCACCGGGACAGGGCCAATGGCTACACCTTC. The full variable domain, in which reference TRBV7-2 and TRBJ1-2 provide the parts outside the CDR3, is GAGVSQSPSNKVTEKGKDVELRCDPISGHTALYWYRQSLGQGLEFLIYFQGNSAPDKSGLPSDRFSAERTGGSVSTLTIQRTQQEDSAVYLCASSHRDRANGYTFGSGTRLTVV.

The chain links TRBV4-1 to TRBJ1-5; a possible D gene is TRBD1 (5 bases). V was shortened by 0 bases and J by 0 bases, with 15 bases between the two germline ends. Germline CDR1 MGHRA, CDR2 YSYEKL. The CDR3 length is 18 residues. The CDR3 DNA sequence: TGCGCCAGCAGCCAAGATCTCACCCAGGGATATAGCAATCAGCCCCAGCATTTT. The encoded protein is CASSQDLTQGYSNQPQHF.

This chain links TRBV20-1 with TRBJ1-2; D gene unclear. The CDR3 is 11 amino acids. Trimming stripped 4 bases from V and 0 bases from J, with 3 bases between. Germline V gene data show CDR1 as DFQATT and CDR2 as SNEGSKA (reference sequence). The CDR3 bases are TGCAGTGCTACCACTAACTATGGCTACACCTTC. This translates into CSATTNYGYTF.

The rearrangement joins TRBV2 to TRBJ1-2; D remains unclear. Looked up from germline, CDR1 is SNHLY and CDR2 is FYNNEI. The CDR3 is made up of 16 amino acids. V was pared by 8 bases and J by 2 bases, with 21 bases between. DNA for the CDR3: TGTGCCAGCGAGCGGGGTCCTACGCCCGGGAACTATGGCTACACCTTC. It translates to CASERGPTPGNYGYTF.

The rearrangement uses TRBV5-4 and TRBJ2-1, with D unresolved. The germline V gene has CDR1 SGHNT and CDR2 YYREEE (reference sequence). Trimming cost V 3 bases and J 8 bases, with 6 bases left between them. The CDR3 covers 11 residues. The CDR3 bases are TGTGCCAGCAGCTCCCGGCATGAGCAGTTCTTC. The encoded protein is CASSSRHEQFF.

V gene TRBV18 combines with J gene TRBJ2-3; D is unclear. There are 15 residues in the CDR3. V lost 3 bases and J 0 bases, leaving 10 bases between the germline ends. Germline V gene lookup returns CDR1 KGHSH and CDR2 LQKENI. CDR3 loop: CASSPMGLSTDTQYF. DNA for the CDR3: TGTGCCAGCTCACCTATGGGTCTAAGCACAGATACGCAGTATTTT.

This sequence joins TRBV7-8 and TRBJ2-1, with 12 bases lining up with TRBD2. CDR3 length: 17 amino acids. CDR1 and CDR2 from the germline V gene are SGHVS and FQNEAQ. Trimming took 0 bases from V and 12 from J; bases not matched to a gene: 12. In nucleotides, the CDR3 is TGTGCCAGCAGCTTAGCGCTACTAGCGGGGGGAGGGGTGACGCAGTTCTTC. This encodes CASSLALLAGGGVTQFF.

The V gene is TRBV18, the J gene TRBJ2-5; D unclear. Germline loops: CDR1 KGHSH, CDR2 LQKENI. The CDR3 is made up of 12 amino acids. The V gene lost 4 bases and the J gene lost 4 bases, with 7 bases spanning the gap. This chain's CDR3 is CASSQDRETQYF. Here the CDR3 DNA reads TGTGCCAGCTCACAAGATCGAGAGACCCAGTACTTC.

By sample fraction, this clone is medium-sized (0.01 to 0.1%). V usage is TRBV6-5 and J usage is TRBJ1-2; 7 positions match TRBD1. The CDR3 consists of 14 residues. Germline loops: CDR1 MNHEY, CDR2 SVGAGI. Losses at the gene ends were 6 bases for V and 7 bases for J; bases not matched to a gene: 11. The CDR3 DNA follows: TGTGCCAGCAGCCGCCAGCCGCAGGGGGTTGGCTACACCTTC. This encodes CASSRQPQGVGYTF.

This sequence joins TRBV28 and TRBJ1-2; possible D gene TRBD1, 5 bases. This CDR3 is built from 13 residues. In germline, CDR1 is MDHEN, CDR2 SYDVKM. Trimming took off 6 bases at V and 4 bases at J, with 12 bases between the two ends. Here the CDR3 reads CASSSLGVYGYTF. In DNA, the CDR3 is TGTGCCAGCAGCTCCCTGGGGGTCTATGGCTACACCTTC.

V and J are TRBV19 and TRBJ2-6, with D tentatively TRBD1 (6 bases). Per germline, CDR1 LNHDA and CDR2 SQIVND (reference sequence). The CDR3 has 17 amino acids. The ends were cut back, 7 bases at V and 2 bases at J, with 18 bases in the middle. The CDR3 bases are TGTGCCAGTAAGGGGGACCCTATATTAACTGGGGCCAACGTCCTGACTTTC. Residues: CASKGDPILTGANVLTF.

This clone was found once. The chain combines TRBV5-5 with TRBJ2-7, with 7 bases aligning to TRBD2. The V and J ends lost 3 bases and 0 bases, in that order; junction bases with no gene match: 12. Germline loops: CDR1 SGHKS, CDR2 YYEKEE (reference sequence). This CDR3 comprises 17 residues. The DNA for the CDR3 is TGTGCCAGCAGCTGGATGGGGGGAGCGGGGAACTCCTACGAGCAGTACTTC. Protein product: CASSWMGGAGNSYEQYF.

J is TRBJ2-7 and V is TRBV7-9, with 7 positions matching TRBD1. CDR1 and CDR2 (germline): SEHNR, FQNEAQ (reference sequence). V shed 5 bases and J 1 base; nucleotides not matched to a gene: 14. This CDR3 has 17 amino acids. The CDR3 nucleotides are TGTGCCAGCAGCATCACAGGGGCGGGTACAAGGTCCTACGAGCAGTACTTC. Amino acids: CASSITGAGTRSYEQYF.

The V and J genes are TRBV25-1 and TRBJ1-2; D is undetermined. V shed 2 bases and J shed 8 bases, with 15 bases lying between them. The germline V gene has CDR1 MGHDK and CDR2 SYGVNS. The CDR3 covers 14 residues. In nucleotides, the CDR3 is TGTGCCAGCAGTGAAGGCAGACTAACGGGGGGCTACACCTTC. It is translated as CASSEGRLTGGYTF.

This CDR3 reads CASSQQTGPSYNEQFF. The CDR3 coding sequence is TGCGCCAGCAGCCAACAGACCGGGCCCTCCTACAATGAGCAGTTCTTC. V is TRBV4-1 and J is TRBJ2-1; D not resolved. V shed 2 bases and J shed 0 bases, with 11 bases lying between them. Germline V gene lookup returns CDR1 MGHRA and CDR2 YSYEKL. This CDR3 spans 16 amino acids.

The chain employs TRBV5-6 and TRBJ2-3; tentative D call: TRBD1 (6 bases). Germline V gene sequence: CDR1 SGHDT, CDR2 YYEEEE. V dropped 5 bases and J dropped 3 bases, with 13 bases sitting between them. The length of the CDR3 is 14 residues. CDR3 protein: CASSLFGQTDTQYF. CDR3 DNA sequence: TGTGCCAGCAGTCTATTCGGACAGACAGATACGCAGTATTTT.

J is TRBJ2-3 and V is TRBV15, with 11 positions matching TRBD2. The length of the CDR3 is 17 residues. J lost 3 bases, V lost 3 bases, and 8 bases had no gene match. From germline, CDR1 is LNHNV and CDR2 YYDKDF (reference sequence). The CDR3 is CATSRRLAGGWTDTQYF. The CDR3 nucleotides read TGTGCCACCAGCAGGCGTCTAGCGGGAGGATGGACAGATACGCAGTATTTT.

The V call is TRBV10-3, the J call TRBJ2-1; 8 bases agree with TRBD2. V lost 3 bases to trimming and J lost 5 bases; unmatched junction nucleotides: 6. The CDR3 is made up of 15 amino acids. Germline CDR1 ENHRY, CDR2 SYGVKD. CDR3 sequence: CAISDGLAGNNEQFF. The DNA for the CDR3 is TGTGCCATCAGTGATGGGCTAGCGGGCAACAATGAGCAGTTCTTC.